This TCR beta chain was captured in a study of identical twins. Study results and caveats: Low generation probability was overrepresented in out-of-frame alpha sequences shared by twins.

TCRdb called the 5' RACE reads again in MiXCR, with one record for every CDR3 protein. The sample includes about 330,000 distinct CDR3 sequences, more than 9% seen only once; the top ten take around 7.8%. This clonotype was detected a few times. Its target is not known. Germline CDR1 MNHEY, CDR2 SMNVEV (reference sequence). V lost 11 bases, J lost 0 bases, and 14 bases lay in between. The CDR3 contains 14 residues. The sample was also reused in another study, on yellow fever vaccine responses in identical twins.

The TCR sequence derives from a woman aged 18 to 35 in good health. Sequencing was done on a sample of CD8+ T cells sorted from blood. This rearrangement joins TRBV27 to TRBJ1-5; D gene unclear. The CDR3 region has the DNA TGTGCCGTGGGGAGGCCATATAGCAATCAGCCCCAGCATTTT. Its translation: CAVGRPYSNQPQHF.